This T cell receptor beta chain was sequenced in a study of blood T cell repertoires in COVID-19. The overall study: Sites in the United States, Italy and Spain provided acute and convalescent COVID-19 samples. In each case, the material was cDNA or gDNA derived from T cells, B-cell-depleted T cells, or PBMCs.

The CDR3 spans 16 residues. V shed 4 bases and J 1 base; nucleotides not matched to a gene: 4. CDR1 and CDR2 from the germline V gene are MDHEN and SYDVKM. Original processing methods: Scientists estimated how many nucleated cells there were by amplifying reference gene primers. Method: immunoSEQ multiplex PCR; TCRdb's copy keeps in-frame clones and lacks some. Clonal size and the V and J genes are those of that table, whereas D and trimming came from the DNA. The repertoire consists of just under 300,000 clones, with about 87% occurring once and the leading ten covering over 1%. Sequenced sample: peripheral blood. The sequence derives from a man in his 70s with acute or convalescent COVID-19. The chain has TRBV28 and TRBJ1-3; TRBD1 matches at 10 bases. CDR3 in amino acids: CASSSRQGASGNTIYF. As DNA, the CDR3 is TGTGCCAGCAGTTCACGACAGGGGGCTTCTGGAAACACCATATATTTT.